One T cell receptor beta chain is described in this entry. A few counts support this clonotype. Its antigen specificity is not known. Per-base qualities were not stored, and no clone one base away is much larger. Donors were a few dozen systemically healthy Caucasian individuals from Russia aged roughly 6 to 95 years. Approximately 10 milliliters of peripheral blood were collected from each donor into EDTA-treated Vacutainer tubes. Ficoll-Paque density-gradient centrifugation was used to isolate PBMCs, with at least 7 million per sample. Total RNA, at least 5 micrograms per sample, was extracted from PBMCs with Trizol reagent. Naive CD45RAhigh/CD27high T cell percentages were measured by flow cytometry on a PBMC aliquot from every donor. This sample was included in a study of blood T cells in healthy people across ages (dated by TCRdb to about 2015). About the study as a whole: Template switching captured roughly one uniquely barcoded TCR beta cDNA molecule per two T cells in model experiments. Using deep sequencing normalized with unique cDNA molecular identifiers, the study measured how TCR beta repertoire diversity changes with age. The donors were divided into four age groups: young (average around 16 years), middle-aged (approximately 41), aged (about 61) and long-lived (roughly 88). To avoid experimental bias, donors of different ages were spread randomly across the sequencing lanes. Two additional independent replicas of 1 million unique cDNA reads from the same blood draw were analyzed for two donors (one aged 18 to 29 and one aged 80 or older). Overall results and qualifications from the work: Bulk unsorted PBMC profiling prevented conclusive comparison of naive and antigen-experienced compartments. Observed TCR beta diversity correlated strongly with the percentage of naive T cells measured by flow cytometry. Because the CMV infection status of the donors was unknown, age-related changes in expanded clonotypes may potentially have been confounded. Compared with the aged group, the long-lived group had more naive CD4+ T cells, fewer expanded clones and increased TCR diversity, suggesting age selection. Observed TCR beta diversity per million T cells fell roughly linearly with age, and a significant reduction was already apparent by age approximately 41. Estimates of total diversity based on one million sequenced T cells were considered lower bounds and underestimates.

Libraries were made using 5' RACE. The sequencer listed for this sample is Illumina HiSeq 2500. The second PCR ran for about 6 to 11 cycles and used a J-beta primer mix along with a sample-barcoded 5' primer. A unique molecular identifier was introduced onto each TCR beta cDNA molecule by a template-switch 5' adaptor carrying 12 random nucleotides. At least 2.5 million CDR3-containing paired-end reads were obtained from each sample. First-strand cDNA synthesis was performed from all RNA using the Mint cDNA synthesis kit, with priming by a TRBC-specific oligonucleotide. Following uracil-DNA glycosylase treatment, all cDNA underwent a first 18-cycle PCR with the universal primers M1SS and BC2_uni_R. The source study handled its data this way. For normalization, 1 million high-quality reads, each with a distinct molecular identifier, were randomly selected from each sample. Reads sharing molecular identifiers were discarded rather than binned into consensus sequences. CDR3 identification, clonotype clustering and error correction used MiTCR with a Q25 quality threshold and the strictest error-elimination algorithm. A nonparametric unseen species model using Euler transformation provided a lower-bound estimate of total TCR beta diversity. TCRdb reworked the public reads: Q25 trimming with fastp, MiXCR clone assembly, productive beta chains retained. Every distinct CDR3 protein forms one entry, paired with its most common genes and DNA. TCRdb's processing, not the study's, gives the V and J calls here. The sample profile shows about 760,000 distinct CDR3 sequences; more than 50% of them were found once. The top ten hold approximately 24% of the sample.

From V the trimming removes 3 bases and from J it removes 1 base, while the gene matches leave 3 bases of the junction unaccounted for. The CDR3 covers 16 residues, taking in both the cysteine and the phenylalanine. Only the CDR3 DNA is retained, 48 bases long and in frame from the first base. CDR1 is given as LGHNA and CDR2 as YNFKEQ, both from the germline V gene. The chain joins TRBV4-2 to TRBJ2-5; 12 of the junction bases match TRBD2. The TCR originated in a man in his forties in good health. Sequenced: blood. The DNA reads as follows: TGTGCCAGCAGCCAGACTAGCGGGGGAATCCAAGAGACCCAGTACTTC. Its protein is CASSQTSGGIQETQYF.